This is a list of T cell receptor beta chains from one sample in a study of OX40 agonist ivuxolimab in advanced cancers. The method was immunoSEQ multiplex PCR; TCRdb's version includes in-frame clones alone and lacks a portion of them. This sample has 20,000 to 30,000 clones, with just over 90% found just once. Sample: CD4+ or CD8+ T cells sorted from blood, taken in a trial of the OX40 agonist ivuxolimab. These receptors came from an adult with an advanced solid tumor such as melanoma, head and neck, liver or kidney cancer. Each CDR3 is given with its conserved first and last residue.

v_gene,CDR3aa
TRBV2,CASKKDAKNIQYF
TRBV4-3,CASSQEGRTPSYEQYF
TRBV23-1,CAIQPYGYTF
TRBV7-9,CASSGDRSYEQYF
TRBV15,CATSSGTDYEQYF
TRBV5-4,CASSLPGAVNSPLHF
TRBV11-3,CASSLAPVEQYF
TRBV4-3,CASSQETGGEWSGNTIYF
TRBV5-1,CASSFEHLNTEAFF
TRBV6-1,CASSEEGRSYGYTF
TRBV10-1,CASSESSGSEQGNEQYF
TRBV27,CASSLGWNTDTQYF
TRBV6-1,CASSDRSAQPQHF
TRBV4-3,CASSLDSSEQFF
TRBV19,CASSIKRRLDTGELFF
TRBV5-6,CASSPRGPSSYEQYF
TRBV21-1,CASTPQGFRNSPLHF
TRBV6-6,CASSSGTLANYGYTF
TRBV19,CASSDRAGELFF
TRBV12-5,CASGLGTSGRYNEQFF
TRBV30,CAWRIAPTSEKLFF
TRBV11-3,CASSGQGASYEQYF
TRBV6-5,CASSYALGNEQFF
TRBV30,CAWTTGGVNEQFF
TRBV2,CASRDRGYEQYF
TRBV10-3,CAISLQETDTQYF
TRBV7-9,CASSLQQGVGTDTQYF
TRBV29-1,CSVVWPSGSTDTQYF
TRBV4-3,CASSQDMGSEQYF
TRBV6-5,CASSYSGQGLAYGYTF
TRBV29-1,CSVAFPAGIDTQYF
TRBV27,CASSPGTSGGANEQYF
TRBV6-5,CATGTGYTGELFF
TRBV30,CAWSRTGLEAFF
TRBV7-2,CASSFGGLAYYEQYF
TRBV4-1,CASSQVGADTQYF
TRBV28,CASSLGHLYEQYF
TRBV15,CATSTFSHQETQYF
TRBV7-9,CASRRHSGVEQYF
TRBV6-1,CASSAITGTGNEQYF
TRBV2,CASSEGPGNYGYTF
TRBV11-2,CASSLGPDRYYGYTF
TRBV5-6,CASSLADSDNEKLFF
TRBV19,CASSNRGRGDEQFF
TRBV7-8,CASSLVGGLYNEQFF
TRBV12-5,CASGTGTGWDGYTF
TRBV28,CASRVQEKLFF
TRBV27,CASSLFGQGGYANTGELFF
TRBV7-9,CASSSAVQAFF
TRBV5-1,CASSMLTGGSYNEQFF
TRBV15,CATSRDRGILDEQYF